A selection of T cell receptor beta chains follows, all from one sample in a study of cytomegalovirus exposure and HLA in healthy donors. Sequenced by immunoSEQ multiplex PCR; TCRdb stores in-frame clones only, minus some. The profile covers approximately 140,000 clones, with roughly four fifths appearing a single time and around 4.1% taken by the ten largest. The source material was PBMCs. The source of these receptors is a man aged 40-55 years in good health and CMV-seropositive. The CDR3 runs from the conserved cysteine through the conserved F or W. A D gene is named only where the DNA matches it firmly. Rows give clone size only sometimes, using once, few, many, or a class for an expanded clone.

clone_size	d_call	v_call	j_call	cdr3_nt	cdr3_aa
-	TRBD2	TRBV10-3	TRBJ2-3	TGTGCCATCAACTCACTAGCGGGGAGCCCAGATACGCAGTATTTT	CAINSLAGSPDTQYF
-	TRBD1	TRBV6-6	TRBJ2-1	TGTGCCAGCAGTTACCGGGACAGGGCTAATGAGCAGTTCTTC	CASSYRDRANEQFF
-	-	TRBV27	TRBJ1-3	TGTGCCAGCAGCCCTCCCGGGGGGCTTGGAAACACCATATATTTT	CASSPPGGLGNTIYF
-	TRBD1	TRBV6-1	TRBJ1-2	TGTGCCAGCACCTATGGGACAGCCTTCCAGGGCTACACCTTC	CASTYGTAFQGYTF
few	-	TRBV7-3	TRBJ2-1	TGTGCCAGCAGGTTCGGCGGGACCAATTACAATGAGCAGTTCTTC	CASRFGGTNYNEQFF
-	-	TRBV12-5	TRBJ2-7	TGTGCTAGTGGTTTGGTACACGGGGAACCCTCCTACGAGCAGTACTTC	CASGLVHGEPSYEQYF
-	TRBD2	TRBV5-1	TRBJ2-2	TGCGCCAGCAGACTAGAAGCGGGATCTAAGGAGCTGTTTTTT	CASRLEAGSKELFF
-	-	TRBV5-1	TRBJ1-1	TGCGCCAGCAGCCTCGACAGGGAAGCTTTCTTT	CASSLDREAFF
few	TRBD2	TRBV7-9	TRBJ2-7	TGTGCCAGCAGGGAAGCGGGAGGGGTCTACGAGCAGTACTTC	CASREAGGVYEQYF
-	TRBD2	TRBV5-1	TRBJ2-1	TGCGCCAGCAGCTATAGCGGGAGCCCCTACAATGAGCAGTTCTTC	CASSYSGSPYNEQFF
-	-	TRBV11-2	TRBJ2-7	TGTGCCAGCAGCTCGAGGGAGTTGGGGGCGGACGAGCAGTACTTC	CASSSRELGADEQYF
-	-	TRBV6-5	TRBJ1-1	TGTGCCAGCAGTTCGTACCTCGACAGGATAGAAGCTTTCTTT	CASSSYLDRIEAFF
-	TRBD1	TRBV4-1	TRBJ2-7	TGCGCCAGCAGCCAAGTTGCCGGACAGGGGTTCTACGAGCAGTACTTC	CASSQVAGQGFYEQYF
-	-	TRBV19	TRBJ1-5	TGTGCCAGTAGTATCGGGGGTTCTAGCAATCAGCCCCAGCATTTT	CASSIGGSSNQPQHF
few	-	TRBV6-4	TRBJ1-1	TGTGCCAGCAGTGATACAGGGACGGGATCCAAAGCTTTCTTT	CASSDTGTGSKAFF
-	-	TRBV11-3	TRBJ2-7	TGTGCCAGCAGCTTAGGGTCAGGGGCAGGGTCCTACGAGCAGTACTTC	CASSLGSGAGSYEQYF
-	-	TRBV4-1	TRBJ1-2	TGCGCCAGCAGCCCAAGGGGCACTAAGGACTATGGCTACACCTTC	CASSPRGTKDYGYTF
few	-	TRBV6-6	TRBJ1-3	TGTGCCAGCAGGGACACTGGAAACACCATATATTTT	CASRDTGNTIYF
-	TRBD1	TRBV30	TRBJ2-7	TGTGCCTGGAGTAGGGGGACAGGGGTCATCGAGCAGTACTTC	CAWSRGTGVIEQYF
-	-	TRBV5-1	TRBJ2-2	TGCGCCAGCAGCTTCGGGGAGAACACCGGGGAGCTGTTTTTT	CASSFGENTGELFF
-	TRBD1	TRBV19	TRBJ1-2	TGTGCCAGTAGTATATGGGGGACAGGATCCAACTATGGCTACACCTTC	CASSIWGTGSNYGYTF
once	TRBD2	TRBV6-5	TRBJ2-1	TGTGCCAGCAGTTACAGATTTGCGGGAGGGTACAATGAGCAGTTCTTC	CASSYRFAGGYNEQFF
-	TRBD1	TRBV11-3	TRBJ1-1	TGTGCCAGCAGCTTAAGGGGACAGGGGGCTCCTGAAGCTTTCTTT	CASSLRGQGAPEAFF
-	TRBD1	TRBV5-1	TRBJ1-4	TGCGCCAGCAGAAAGACAGGGAATGAAAAACTGTTTTTT	CASRKTGNEKLFF
-	TRBD2	TRBV7-9	TRBJ2-1	TGTGCCAGCAGCGCCTACCGGACTAGCGGGAACAATGAGCAGTTCTTC	CASSAYRTSGNNEQFF
-	TRBD1	TRBV9	TRBJ1-5	TGTGCCAGCAGCGTAGAAGGGGGCGCGGATCAGCCCCAGCATTTT	CASSVEGGADQPQHF
-	-	TRBV7-2	TRBJ2-3	TGTGCCAGCAGCAAGGACTATGGAGATACGCAGTATTTT	CASSKDYGDTQYF
-	-	TRBV21-1	TRBJ1-5	TGTGCCAGCAGCTCCCGGGACTCAAGCAATCAGCCCCAGCATTTT	CASSSRDSSNQPQHF
-	TRBD2	TRBV5-1	TRBJ2-1	TGCGCCAGCAGCGGGGGGACTAGCGGTCATGAGCAGTTCTTC	CASSGGTSGHEQFF
-	-	TRBV18	TRBJ1-5	TGTGCCAGCTCACCGGACAGTCATCAGCCCCAGCATTTT	CASSPDSHQPQHF
-	TRBD2	TRBV7-3	TRBJ2-3	TGTGCCAGCAGCTTACGAACGTGGCTAGCGGGGACGAGCACAGATACGCAGTATTTT	CASSLRTWLAGTSTDTQYF
-	-	TRBV6-5	TRBJ1-1	TGTGCCAGCCAAGATGCGGGCACTCTGAACACTGAAGCTTTCTTT	CASQDAGTLNTEAFF
-	TRBD1	TRBV9	TRBJ2-2	TGTGCCAGCAGCGGCATCGAGACAGGGTCGGCCGGGGAGCTGTTTTTT	CASSGIETGSAGELFF
-	-	TRBV7-8	TRBJ1-1	TGTGCCAGCAGCTCTCTGACTGCCAGGGACACTGAAGCTTTCTTT	CASSSLTARDTEAFF
-	TRBD2	TRBV11-3	TRBJ2-2	TGTGCCAGCAGCTTAGCGGGGGGACGGCCCGGGGAGCTGTTTTTT	CASSLAGGRPGELFF
-	TRBD1	TRBV10-2	TRBJ1-5	TGCGCCAGCAGTGATCGGACAGGCGGTCAGCCCCAGCATTTT	CASSDRTGGQPQHF
-	TRBD2	TRBV7-7	TRBJ2-3	TGTGCCAGCAGCCGGACTAGCCAGGGAGATACGCAGTATTTT	CASSRTSQGDTQYF
-	-	TRBV7-2	TRBJ1-3	TGTGCCAGCAGCTCCAGGGAAATCTCTGGAAACACCATATATTTT	CASSSREISGNTIYF
-	TRBD2	TRBV4-3	TRBJ2-3	TGCGCCAGCAGCCAGACGTGGCGGGGGGGCACAGATACGCAGTATTTT	CASSQTWRGGTDTQYF
-	-	TRBV27	TRBJ1-2	TGTGCCAGCAGTTTATCGACGGGAATCTATGGCTACACCTTC	CASSLSTGIYGYTF
-	-	TRBV10-3	TRBJ2-7	TGTGCCATCAGTGGTCCGGGGGAAGTAACCTACGAGCAGTACTTC	CAISGPGEVTYEQYF
-	-	TRBV23-1	TRBJ2-3	TGCGCCAGCACCATTAGCGAATGCACAGATACGCAGTATTTT	CASTISECTDTQYF
few	-	TRBV6-1	TRBJ1-5	TGTGCCAGCAGTGGGCCGAGGACGGGAGGGTTTCATCAGCCCCAGCATTTT	CASSGPRTGGFHQPQHF
-	-	TRBV2	TRBJ2-7	TGTGCCAGCAGGATACAGGGCTGCGAGCAGTACTTC	CASRIQGCEQYF
-	TRBD1	TRBV11-2	TRBJ2-7	TGTGCCAGCAGCTTAGGCCCGGACAGGGGGGACCAGTACTTC	CASSLGPDRGDQYF
-	TRBD1	TRBV9	TRBJ1-2	TGTGCCAGCAGCCCGTGGACAGGGAAGTATGGCTACACCTTC	CASSPWTGKYGYTF
-	TRBD1	TRBV30	TRBJ1-4	TGTGCCTGGAGTGGCGGGACAGGGGCTGGAGAAAAACTGTTTTTT	CAWSGGTGAGEKLFF
-	TRBD1	TRBV19	TRBJ1-2	TGTGCCAGTATAGGGGACAGGGATGGCTACACCTTC	CASIGDRDGYTF
few	-	TRBV30	TRBJ2-2	TGTGCCTGGAGTCGGAAGGGGGCCGGGGAGCTGTTTTTT	CAWSRKGAGELFF
-	-	TRBV4-1	TRBJ2-2	TGCGCCAGCAGCCAAGAGAGAACCGGGGAGCTGTTTTTT	CASSQERTGELFF
-	TRBD1	TRBV7-9	TRBJ2-7	TGTGCCAGCAGCTCCCGGGACAGGGGAGCCTACGAGCAGTACTTC	CASSSRDRGAYEQYF
-	-	TRBV21-1	TRBJ1-5	TGTGCCAGCAGCTCACGACGGGAAACGAGCAATCAGCCCCAGCATTTT	CASSSRRETSNQPQHF
few	-	TRBV13	TRBJ2-7	TGTGCCAGCAGCGTGGACAGCCCGCCCTACGAGCAGTACTTC	CASSVDSPPYEQYF
once	-	TRBV2	TRBJ1-2	TGTGCCAGCAGTGAAACCTACAGCTATGGCTACACCTTC	CASSETYSYGYTF